This T cell receptor (beta chain) is drawn from a study of OX40 agonist ivuxolimab in advanced cancers. Regarding the research as a whole: Ivuxolimab was a fully human IgG2 agonistic monoclonal antibody targeting the costimulatory receptor OX40 (CD134). Intravenous ivuxolimab was administered to patients every 2 weeks at six dose levels: 0.01, 0.1, 0.3, 1.5, 3 and 10 mg/kg. Of the 52 patients in dose escalation, some 20 had hepatocellular carcinoma, some 15 had melanoma, 9 had renal cell carcinoma and 9 had head and neck cancer. In the dose-escalation cohort, 65% to 90% of patients were male, and the mean age was about 55 years, with a range of about 23 to 90. Prior anti-PD-1, anti-PD-L1 or anti-CTLA-4 therapy was permitted, and less than 45% of dose-escalation patients had received checkpoint inhibitors. Partial responses occurred in three dose-escalation patients, of whom one had hepatocellular carcinoma and two had cutaneous melanoma. The point of sequencing TCRbeta in the periphery was to test whether ivuxolimab changed TCR sequence diversity and drove clonal T-cell expansion. The paper describes the monotherapy dose-escalation part (N ≈ 49 patients) of the phase I trial of ivuxolimab.

The germline V gene (reference sequence) provides CDR1 SEHNR and CDR2 FQNEAQ. CDR3 length: 13 amino acids, cysteine to phenylalanine. Only CDR3 DNA is held: 39 bases, read in frame from base 1. Trimming removed 3 bases from V and 0 bases from J, leaving 3 bases between the germline ends. Genomic DNA was isolated from the sorted cells so that the TCRbeta CDR3 region could be sequenced. The immunoSEQ Assay was used for sequencing of TCRbeta CDR3 regions. The clones in this table, taken by TCRdb from immuneACCESS, are in-frame only. Not every clone is retained; where verified, under half of the shortfall comes from an unresolved V gene, and the cause of the rest is unknown. This sample has 65,000 to 95,000 clones in its table, and roughly 91% of those were observed once. 2.3% of the sample rests with the top ten. Worth noting for this clone: Its antigen has not been determined. No qualities accompany the bases; no much larger clone lies one base away.

The trial excluded patients who had a history of autoimmune disease or who were on systemic immunosuppression. Peripheral blood for TCR sequencing was collected from all dose cohorts at baseline, on cycle 4 day 1, and on cycle 7 day 1. The samples were drawn from a first-in-human, open-label, multicenter phase I dose-escalation trial of ivuxolimab. Adults with locally advanced or metastatic melanoma, renal cell, hepatocellular, or head and neck squamous cell carcinoma were enrolled in the trial. Before TCR sequencing, CD4+ and CD8+ T cells were separately sorted from peripheral blood. The investigation overall reported the following: After ivuxolimab, more expanded clones were found on average in CD8+ T cells than in CD4+ T cells. Clonal expansion of both CD4+ and CD8+ blood T cells was observed from baseline to week 6 at doses 0.1 to 3.0 mg/kg. In the 0.1-3.0 mg/kg groups, partial responders had among the lowest normalized peripheral clonal expansion, particularly in CD8+ T cells. Antigen specificity was not determined for the clonally expanded peripheral T cells. Low levels of normalized T-cell clonal expansion were also seen in some patients who did not respond.

This chain joins TRBV7-9 to TRBJ1-5; the D gene is unclear. The sequence derives from an adult with an advanced solid tumor such as melanoma, head and neck, liver or kidney cancer. The sample here was CD4+ or CD8+ T cells sorted from blood, taken in a trial of the OX40 agonist ivuxolimab. The CDR3 loop reads CASSFYSNQPQHF. The sequence in DNA is TGTGCCAGCAGCTTTTATAGCAATCAGCCCCAGCATTTT.